This TCR beta chain was documented in a study of OX40 agonist ivuxolimab in advanced cancers. Whole-study context: The mean age was about 57 years, ranging from roughly 23 to 79, with more than 70% of participants male. Checkpoint inhibitors had been given previously to under 50% of patients.

Using immunoSEQ multiplex PCR, the repertoire was profiled, and TCRdb retains in-frame clones only, with some absent. The sample consists of more than 65,000 clones, about 88% of them appearing once. Autoimmune disease history or systemic immunosuppression meant exclusion. Drawing of blood for sampling happened at baseline, at cycle 4 day 1, and at cycle 7 day 1. This CDR3 comprises 15 residues. Germline V gene data show CDR1 as SNHLY and CDR2 as FYNNEI. V dropped 1 base and J dropped 11 bases, with 17 bases sitting between them. The source material was CD4+ or CD8+ T cells sorted from blood, sampled in a trial of the OX40 agonist ivuxolimab. This TCR was sampled from an adult with an advanced solid tumor such as melanoma, head and neck, liver or kidney cancer. The rearrangement links TRBV2 to TRBJ1-4, with D unresolved. In DNA, the CDR3 is TGTGCCAGCAGTGAAGTGTTTTCGGACTTTATTAAACTGTTTTTT. Translating gives CASSEVFSDFIKLFF.